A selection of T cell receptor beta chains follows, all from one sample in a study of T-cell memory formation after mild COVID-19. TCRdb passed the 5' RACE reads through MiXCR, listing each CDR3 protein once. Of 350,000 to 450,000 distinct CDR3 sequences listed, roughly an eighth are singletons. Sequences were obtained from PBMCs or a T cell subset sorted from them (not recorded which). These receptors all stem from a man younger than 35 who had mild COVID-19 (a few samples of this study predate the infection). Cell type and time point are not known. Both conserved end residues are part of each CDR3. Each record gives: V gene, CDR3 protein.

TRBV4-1 CASSLRAGGGTDTQYF
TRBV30 CAWSVRQRGGLTEQFF
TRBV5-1 CASRGTNTEAFF
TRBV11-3 CASSPGSGSSYEQYF
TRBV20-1 CSAPGSTDTQYF
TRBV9 CASSVGDRNYGYTF
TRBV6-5 CASRIRGRDVNIQYF
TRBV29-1 CSVTVGKDNYGYTF
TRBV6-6 CASSYAGTPGGGGYTF
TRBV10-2 CASSGVGLAGESSYEQYF
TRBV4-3 CASSHSGVGTDTQYF
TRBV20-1 CSARISDRGYEQYF
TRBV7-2 CASSSDSGGTQYF
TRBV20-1 CSASRTGGGRGYTF
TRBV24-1 CATSDFRGNEQFF
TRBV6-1 CASMSRDRDQPQHF
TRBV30 CAWSVGGRRNYGYTF
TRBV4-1 CASSQEGQATDTQYF
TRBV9 CASSVSGGVSTDTQYF
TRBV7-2 CASSLAGRDSLGGYTF
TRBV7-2 CASVGTIGPGELFF
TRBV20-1 CSAPGTGNEKLFF
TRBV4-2 CASSIAGAYNEQFF
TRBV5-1 CASSSGTGRNIQYF
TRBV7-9 CASSFGVWNEQFF
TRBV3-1 CASSQGHRDTIYF
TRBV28 CASSLSLTGELFF